This is a list of T cell receptor beta chains from one sample in a study of OX40 agonist ivuxolimab in advanced cancers. Data came from immunoSEQ multiplex PCR; TCRdb stores just in-frame clones and leaves some out. The repertoire holds over 70,000 clones, with 80% to 90% as singletons. Sequencing was performed on CD4+ or CD8+ T cells sorted from blood, taken in a trial of the OX40 agonist ivuxolimab. The origin of the receptors is an adult with an advanced solid tumor such as melanoma, head and neck, liver or kidney cancer. Both conserved end residues are part of each CDR3. Each record gives: J gene, V gene, CDR3 protein.

j_call: TRBJ2-2; v_call: TRBV11-2; cdr3_aa: CASSLVLAGDTGELFF
j_call: TRBJ2-3; v_call: TRBV10-1; cdr3_aa: CAGRTDGDTQYF
j_call: TRBJ2-7; v_call: TRBV7-9; cdr3_aa: CASSSPRDSLWEQYF
j_call: TRBJ2-7; v_call: TRBV6-5; cdr3_aa: CASRKAGGKDEQYF
j_call: TRBJ2-3; v_call: TRBV11-2; cdr3_aa: CASSLEGRQGTDTQYF
j_call: TRBJ2-1; v_call: TRBV28; cdr3_aa: CASSQGLASYNEQFF
j_call: TRBJ2-3; v_call: TRBV7-3; cdr3_aa: CASSSLPQDTQYF
j_call: TRBJ2-7; v_call: TRBV18; cdr3_aa: CASSLDRGEQYF
j_call: TRBJ1-2; v_call: TRBV7-4; cdr3_aa: CASSPVSPGAHKFF
j_call: TRBJ1-1; v_call: TRBV10-3; cdr3_aa: CAISDRAGVTEAFF
j_call: TRBJ1-1; v_call: TRBV20-1; cdr3_aa: CSASGDTEAFF
j_call: TRBJ2-1; v_call: TRBV6-1; cdr3_aa: CASMRAGEGYNEQFF
j_call: TRBJ1-5; v_call: TRBV18; cdr3_aa: CASSPQRGLGQPQHF
j_call: TRBJ2-1; v_call: TRBV10-3; cdr3_aa: CAISWGSSYNEQFF
j_call: TRBJ2-5; v_call: TRBV10-3; cdr3_aa: CAISESQGASGTQYF
j_call: TRBJ2-7; v_call: TRBV5-4; cdr3_aa: CASSLWGSENYEQYF
j_call: TRBJ2-3; v_call: TRBV27; cdr3_aa: CASSDRSDTQYF
j_call: TRBJ2-2; v_call: TRBV19; cdr3_aa: CASSTRDFYRILNTGELFF
j_call: TRBJ2-1; v_call: TRBV4-1; cdr3_aa: CASSQEEGASYNEQFF
j_call: TRBJ1-2; v_call: TRBV27; cdr3_aa: CASTDRREDGYTF
j_call: TRBJ2-1; v_call: TRBV5-4; cdr3_aa: CASSMDRDNEQFF
j_call: TRBJ2-1; v_call: TRBV6-5; cdr3_aa: CASSYGVGLANEQFF
j_call: TRBJ1-1; v_call: TRBV28; cdr3_aa: CASSFPGHENTEAFF
j_call: TRBJ1-1; v_call: TRBV9; cdr3_aa: CASSVTETLISGTEAFF
j_call: TRBJ2-7; v_call: TRBV6-5; cdr3_aa: CASSYSREPSYEQYF
j_call: TRBJ2-7; v_call: TRBV29-1; cdr3_aa: CSVEKGRIPYEQYF
j_call: TRBJ2-7; v_call: TRBV27; cdr3_aa: CASSLFRDAHEQYF
j_call: TRBJ2-7; v_call: TRBV5-5; cdr3_aa: CASSLGQGWIFEQYF
j_call: TRBJ1-6; v_call: TRBV28; cdr3_aa: CASRRIYNSPLHF
j_call: TRBJ2-3; v_call: TRBV19; cdr3_aa: CASSIGLAGYTDTQYF
j_call: TRBJ1-1; v_call: TRBV7-3; cdr3_aa: CASSSQQNTEAFF
j_call: TRBJ1-5; v_call: TRBV27; cdr3_aa: CASSTTGVSNQPQHF
j_call: TRBJ1-2; v_call: TRBV7-8; cdr3_aa: CASSSQQEPYGYTF
j_call: TRBJ1-4; v_call: TRBV11-2; cdr3_aa: CASSLGRGISNEKLFF
j_call: TRBJ2-7; v_call: TRBV6-6; cdr3_aa: CASSYRGDEQYF
j_call: TRBJ2-7; v_call: TRBV13; cdr3_aa: CASSLTGLAGFNTYEQYF
j_call: TRBJ2-7; v_call: TRBV4-2; cdr3_aa: CASSQEYEQYF
j_call: TRBJ1-1; v_call: TRBV4-1; cdr3_aa: CASSRLTGVRTEAFF
j_call: TRBJ1-4; v_call: TRBV27; cdr3_aa: CASSSSRHSTNEKLFF
j_call: TRBJ2-5; v_call: TRBV30; cdr3_aa: CAWRKGAGQETQYF
j_call: TRBJ2-7; v_call: TRBV29-1; cdr3_aa: CSVEPGQGYEQYF
j_call: TRBJ1-2; v_call: TRBV21-1; cdr3_aa: CASIDSYGYTF
j_call: TRBJ1-2; v_call: TRBV30; cdr3_aa: CAWSVNWENGYTF
j_call: TRBJ2-1; v_call: TRBV27; cdr3_aa: CASSSGQANEQFF
j_call: TRBJ1-2; v_call: TRBV2; cdr3_aa: CASSRGTYGYTF
j_call: TRBJ2-1; v_call: TRBV11-2; cdr3_aa: CASSLGVGANEQFF
j_call: TRBJ2-5; v_call: TRBV29-1; cdr3_aa: CSVKREGEKTQYF
j_call: TRBJ1-1; v_call: TRBV5-4; cdr3_aa: CASSRGGVNTEAFF
j_call: TRBJ1-3; v_call: TRBV2; cdr3_aa: CASSGTLGGNTIYF
j_call: TRBJ2-2; v_call: TRBV4-2; cdr3_aa: CASSQGSRANTGELFF
j_call: TRBJ2-1; v_call: TRBV6-1; cdr3_aa: CASTRGYGAYNEQFF
j_call: TRBJ2-5; v_call: TRBV10-3; cdr3_aa: CAIGLAGGHQETQYF
j_call: TRBJ2-7; v_call: TRBV7-8; cdr3_aa: CASSPGPGLGYEQYF